The clone carrying this TCR beta chain was seen only once. Germline CDR1 SGHVS, CDR2 FNYEAQ. The germline V and J ends were trimmed by 4 bases and 5 bases, with 14 bases remaining between them. The CDR3 totals 14 residues. Primers: 60 Vbeta forward and 13 Jbeta reverse. Clones were sequenced by immunoSEQ multiplex PCR, and TCRdb holds only the in-frame ones, with some missing. The sample holds over 150,000 clones, under 85% seen once. The source of the sample is a study of cytomegalovirus exposure and HLA in healthy donors. This clonotype originated in a man between 18 and 35 years old in good health and CMV-seronegative. What was sequenced was PBMCs. This chain joins TRBV7-6 and TRBJ1-1; weak D call: TRBD1 (6 bases). Here the CDR3 reads CASSSQQGWTEAFF. In nucleotides, the CDR3 is TGTGCCAGCAGCTCCCAACAGGGATGGACTGAAGCTTTCTTT.